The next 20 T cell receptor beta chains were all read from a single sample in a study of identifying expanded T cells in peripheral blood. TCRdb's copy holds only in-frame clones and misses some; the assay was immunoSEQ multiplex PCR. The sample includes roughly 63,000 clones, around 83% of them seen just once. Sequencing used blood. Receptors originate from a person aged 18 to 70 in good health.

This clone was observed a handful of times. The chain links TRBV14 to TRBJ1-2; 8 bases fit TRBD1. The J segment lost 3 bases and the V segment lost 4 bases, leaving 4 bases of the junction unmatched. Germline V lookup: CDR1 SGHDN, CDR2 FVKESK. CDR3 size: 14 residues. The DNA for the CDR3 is TGTGCCAGCAGCCCGGCAGGGGGCTACTATGGCTACACCTTC. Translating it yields CASSPAGGYYGYTF.

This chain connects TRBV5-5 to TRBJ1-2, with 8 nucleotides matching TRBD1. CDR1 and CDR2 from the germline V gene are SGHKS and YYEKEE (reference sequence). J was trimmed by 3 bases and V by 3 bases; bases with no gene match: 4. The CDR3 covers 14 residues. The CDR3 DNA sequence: TGTGCCAGCAGCTCCGACAGGGGAGACTATGGCTACACCTTC. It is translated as CASSSDRGDYGYTF.

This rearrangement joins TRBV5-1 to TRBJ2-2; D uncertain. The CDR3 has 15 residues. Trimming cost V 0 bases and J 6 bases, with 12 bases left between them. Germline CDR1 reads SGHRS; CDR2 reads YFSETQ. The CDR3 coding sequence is TGCGCCAGCAGCTTGGAACGAATTCAGGCCGGGGAGCTGTTTTTT. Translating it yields CASSLERIQAGELFF.

CDR3 bases: TGTGCCTGGAGTGTGGAGGGTGCCAGAGCTCCGCAGTATTTT. The encoded protein is CAWSVEGARAPQYF. The chain combines TRBV30 with TRBJ2-3, with D possibly TRBD2 on 6 matching bases. The V gene lost 0 bases and the J gene lost 10 bases, with 17 bases spanning the gap. Looked up from germline, CDR1 is GTSNPN and CDR2 is SVGIG (reference sequence). The CDR3 length is 14 residues.

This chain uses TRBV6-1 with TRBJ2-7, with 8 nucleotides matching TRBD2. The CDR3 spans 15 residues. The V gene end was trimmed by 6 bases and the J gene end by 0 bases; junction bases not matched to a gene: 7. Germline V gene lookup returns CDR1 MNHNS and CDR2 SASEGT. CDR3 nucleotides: TGTGCCAGCAGCTTACTAGCGGTGAACTCCTACGAGCAGTACTTC. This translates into CASSLLAVNSYEQYF.

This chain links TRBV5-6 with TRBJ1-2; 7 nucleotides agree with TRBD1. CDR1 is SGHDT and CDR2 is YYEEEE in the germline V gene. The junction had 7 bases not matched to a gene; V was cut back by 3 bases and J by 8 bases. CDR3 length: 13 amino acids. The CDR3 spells CASSSRQGRGYTF. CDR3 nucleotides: TGTGCCAGCAGCTCGCGACAGGGTCGGGGCTACACCTTC.

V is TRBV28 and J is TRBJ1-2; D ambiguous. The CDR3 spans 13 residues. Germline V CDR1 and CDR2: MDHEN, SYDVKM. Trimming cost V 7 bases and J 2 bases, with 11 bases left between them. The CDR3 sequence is CASTRPGNYGYTF. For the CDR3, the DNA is TGTGCCAGCACCCGTCCGGGCAACTATGGCTACACCTTC.

The CDR3 here is CASSSSWTSGGATGELFF. The CDR3, as DNA: TGTGCCAGCAGCTCCTCTTGGACTAGCGGGGGGGCCACCGGGGAGCTGTTTTTT. The V gene is TRBV13, the J gene TRBJ2-2, with TRBD2 matching over 15 bases. The germline gives CDR1 PRHDT, CDR2 FYEKMQ (reference sequence). CDR3 length: 18 residues. Trimming removed 4 bases from V and 4 bases from J; junction bases left unmatched: 7.

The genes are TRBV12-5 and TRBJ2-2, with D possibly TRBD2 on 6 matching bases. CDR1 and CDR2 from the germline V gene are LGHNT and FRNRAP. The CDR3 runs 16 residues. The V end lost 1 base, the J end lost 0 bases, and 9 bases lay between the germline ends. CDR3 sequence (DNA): TGTGCTAGTGGTTTGGGTGGCGGGGCGAACACCGGGGAGCTGTTTTTT. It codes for CASGLGGGANTGELFF.

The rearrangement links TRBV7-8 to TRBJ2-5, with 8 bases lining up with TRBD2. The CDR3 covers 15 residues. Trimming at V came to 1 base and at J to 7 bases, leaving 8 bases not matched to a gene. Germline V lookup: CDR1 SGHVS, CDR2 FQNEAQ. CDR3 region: CASSLVGLALGTQYF. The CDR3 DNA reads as TGTGCCAGCAGCTTAGTCGGACTAGCCCTTGGGACCCAGTACTTC.

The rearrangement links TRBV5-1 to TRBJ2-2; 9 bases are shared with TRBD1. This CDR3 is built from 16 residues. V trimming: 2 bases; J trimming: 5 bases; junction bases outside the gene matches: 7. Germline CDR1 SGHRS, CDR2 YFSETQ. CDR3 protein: CASSFPDRGDTGELFF. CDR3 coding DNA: TGCGCCAGCAGCTTTCCGGACAGGGGAGATACCGGGGAGCTGTTTTTT.

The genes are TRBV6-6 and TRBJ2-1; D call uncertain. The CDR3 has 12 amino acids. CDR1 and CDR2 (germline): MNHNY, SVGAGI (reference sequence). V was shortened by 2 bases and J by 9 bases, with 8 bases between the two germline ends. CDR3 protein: CASSYPESEQFF. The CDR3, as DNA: TGTGCCAGCAGTTACCCCGAATCTGAGCAGTTCTTC.

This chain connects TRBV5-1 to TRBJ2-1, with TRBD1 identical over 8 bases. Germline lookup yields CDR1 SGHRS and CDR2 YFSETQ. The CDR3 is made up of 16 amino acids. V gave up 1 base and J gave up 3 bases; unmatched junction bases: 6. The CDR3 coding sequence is TGCGCCAGCAGCTTGAGATCCGGACAGGGCTACAATGAGCAGTTCTTC. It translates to CASSLRSGQGYNEQFF.

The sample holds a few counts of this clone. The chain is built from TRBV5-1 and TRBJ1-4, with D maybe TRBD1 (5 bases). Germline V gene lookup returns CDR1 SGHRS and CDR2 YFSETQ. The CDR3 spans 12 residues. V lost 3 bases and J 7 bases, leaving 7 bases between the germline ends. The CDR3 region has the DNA TGCGCCAGCAGCTGGGACGGTGAAAAACTGTTTTTT. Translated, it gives CASSWDGEKLFF.

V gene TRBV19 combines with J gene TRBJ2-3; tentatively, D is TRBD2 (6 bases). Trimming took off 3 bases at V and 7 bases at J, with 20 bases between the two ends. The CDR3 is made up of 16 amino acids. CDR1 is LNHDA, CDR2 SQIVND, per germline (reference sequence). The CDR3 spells CASSIGGPPPLNTQYF. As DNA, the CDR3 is TGTGCCAGTAGTATCGGGGGACCTCCGCCGTTAAATACGCAGTATTTT.

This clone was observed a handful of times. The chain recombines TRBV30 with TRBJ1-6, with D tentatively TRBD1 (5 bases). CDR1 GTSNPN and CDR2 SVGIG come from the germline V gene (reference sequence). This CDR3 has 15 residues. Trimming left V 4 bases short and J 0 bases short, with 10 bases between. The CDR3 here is CAWTQGISYNSPLHF. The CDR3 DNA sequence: TGTGCCTGGACCCAGGGTATCTCCTATAATTCACCCCTCCACTTT. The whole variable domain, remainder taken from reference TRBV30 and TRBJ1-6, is SQTIHQWPATLVQPVGSPLSLECTVEGTSNPNLYWYRQAAGRGLQLLFYSVGIGQISSEVPQNLSASRPQDRQFILSSKKLLLSDSGFYLCAWTQGISYNSPLHFGNGTRLTVT.

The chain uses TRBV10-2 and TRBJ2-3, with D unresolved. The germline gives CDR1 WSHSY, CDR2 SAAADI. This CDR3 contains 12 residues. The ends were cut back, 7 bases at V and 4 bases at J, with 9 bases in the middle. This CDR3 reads CASIGEPDTQYF. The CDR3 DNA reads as TGCGCCAGCATTGGAGAGCCAGATACGCAGTATTTT.

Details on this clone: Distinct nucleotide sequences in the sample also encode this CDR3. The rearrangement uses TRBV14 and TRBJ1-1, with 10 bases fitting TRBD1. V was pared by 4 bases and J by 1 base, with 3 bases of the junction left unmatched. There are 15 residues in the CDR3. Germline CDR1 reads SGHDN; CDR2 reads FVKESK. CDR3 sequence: CASSLRTGGNTEAFF. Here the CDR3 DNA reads TGTGCCAGCAGCCTCCGGACAGGGGGGAACACTGAAGCTTTCTTT. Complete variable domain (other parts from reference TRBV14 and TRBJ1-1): EAGVTQFPSHSVIEKGQTVTLRCDPISGHDNLYWYRRVMGKEIKFLLHFVKESKQDESGMPNNRFLAERTGGTYSTLKVQPAELEDSGVYFCASSLRTGGNTEAFFGQGTRLTVV.

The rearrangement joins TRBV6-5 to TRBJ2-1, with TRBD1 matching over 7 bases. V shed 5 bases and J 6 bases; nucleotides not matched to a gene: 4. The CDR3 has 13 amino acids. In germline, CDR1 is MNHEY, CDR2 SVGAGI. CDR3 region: CASSVTGANEQFF. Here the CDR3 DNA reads TGTGCCAGCAGTGTCACAGGGGCCAATGAGCAGTTCTTC.

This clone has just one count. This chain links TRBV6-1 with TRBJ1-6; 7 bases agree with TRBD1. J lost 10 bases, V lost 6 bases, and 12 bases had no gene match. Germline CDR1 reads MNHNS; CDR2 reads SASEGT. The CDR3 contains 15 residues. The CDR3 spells CASSAGTERMSPLHF. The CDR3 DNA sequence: TGTGCCAGCAGCGCTGGGACAGAGCGGATGTCACCCCTCCACTTT.